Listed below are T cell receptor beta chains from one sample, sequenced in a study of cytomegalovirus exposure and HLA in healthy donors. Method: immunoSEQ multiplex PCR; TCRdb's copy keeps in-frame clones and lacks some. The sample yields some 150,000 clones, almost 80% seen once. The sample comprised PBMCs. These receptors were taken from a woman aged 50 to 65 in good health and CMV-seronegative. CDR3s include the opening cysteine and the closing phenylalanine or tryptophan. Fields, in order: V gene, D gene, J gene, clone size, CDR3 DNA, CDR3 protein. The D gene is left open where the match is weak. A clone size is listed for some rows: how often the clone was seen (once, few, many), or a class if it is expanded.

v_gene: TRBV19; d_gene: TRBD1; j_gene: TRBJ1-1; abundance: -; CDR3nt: TGTGCCACTCACGGGCTGTACCGGGACAGAAAAACTGAAGCTTTCTTT; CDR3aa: CATHGLYRDRKTEAFF
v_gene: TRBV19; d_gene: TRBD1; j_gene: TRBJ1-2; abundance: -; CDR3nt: TGTGCCAGTAGTGGAATGCGACAGGGGGCCAATGGCTACACCTTC; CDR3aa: CASSGMRQGANGYTF
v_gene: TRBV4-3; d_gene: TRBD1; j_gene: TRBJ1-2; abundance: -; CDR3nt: TGCGCCAGCAGCCCGGGGACAGCTTCACCCATCTACACCTTC; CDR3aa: CASSPGTASPIYTF
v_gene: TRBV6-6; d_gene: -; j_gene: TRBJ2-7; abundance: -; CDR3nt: TGTGCCAGTTCGGTCCGGAGCGAATACGAGCAGTACTTC; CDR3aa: CASSVRSEYEQYF
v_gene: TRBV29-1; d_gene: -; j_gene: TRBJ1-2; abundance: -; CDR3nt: TGCAGCGTTGAAGATATCGGGGGTTCTGGCTACACCTTC; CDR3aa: CSVEDIGGSGYTF
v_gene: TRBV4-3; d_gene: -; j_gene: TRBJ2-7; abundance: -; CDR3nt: TGCGCCAGCAGCCAAGATCTATCGGGGGGCAACCACGAGCAGTACTTC; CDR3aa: CASSQDLSGGNHEQYF
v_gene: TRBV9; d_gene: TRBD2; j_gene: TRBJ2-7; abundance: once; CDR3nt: TGTGCCAGCAGCGTAGAGGGACTAGCCCACGAGCAGTACTTC; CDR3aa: CASSVEGLAHEQYF
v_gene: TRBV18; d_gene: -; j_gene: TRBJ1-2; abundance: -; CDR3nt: TGTGCCAGCTCACCCGAGACAGGAATCTATGGCTACACCTTC; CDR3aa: CASSPETGIYGYTF
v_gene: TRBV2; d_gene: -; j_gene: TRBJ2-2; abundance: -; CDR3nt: TGTGCCAGCAGGGGGAGAGGGGGTTCCACCGGGGAGCTGTTTTTT; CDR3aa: CASRGRGGSTGELFF
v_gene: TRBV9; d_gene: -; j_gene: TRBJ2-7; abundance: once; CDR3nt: TGTGCCAGCATCGATGACACATCCTACGAGCAGTACTTC; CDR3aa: CASIDDTSYEQYF
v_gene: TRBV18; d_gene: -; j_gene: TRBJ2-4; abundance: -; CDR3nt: TGTGCCAGCTCACCATTAACAGCCTCCACCAAAAACATTCAGTACTTC; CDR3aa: CASSPLTASTKNIQYF
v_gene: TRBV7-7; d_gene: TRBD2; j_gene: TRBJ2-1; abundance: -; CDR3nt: TGTGCTAGCAGCTCCTTAGCGGGAGGTATCAATGAGCAGTTCTTC; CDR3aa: CASSSLAGGINEQFF
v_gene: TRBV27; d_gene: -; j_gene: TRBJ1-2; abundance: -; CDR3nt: TGTGCCAGCAGTTTAGCCCCACCGGGGTATGGCTACACCTTC; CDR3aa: CASSLAPPGYGYTF
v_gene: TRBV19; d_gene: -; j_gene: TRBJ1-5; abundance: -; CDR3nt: TGTGCCAGTAGCCTGGGACACCCTAGCAATCAGCCCCAGCATTTT; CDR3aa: CASSLGHPSNQPQHF
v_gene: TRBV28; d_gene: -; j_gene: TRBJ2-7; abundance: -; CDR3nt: TGTGCCAGCACCACACACGGGGGCTCCTACGAGCAGTACTTC; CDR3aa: CASTTHGGSYEQYF
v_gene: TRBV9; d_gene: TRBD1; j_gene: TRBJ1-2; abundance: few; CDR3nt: TGTGCCAGCAGCGGCCGACAGGGACCCTATGGCTACACCTTC; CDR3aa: CASSGRQGPYGYTF
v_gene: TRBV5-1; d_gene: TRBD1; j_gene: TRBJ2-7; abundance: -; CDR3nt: TGCGCCAGCAGCACGAAGGACAGGGGAACCTACGAGCAGTACTTC; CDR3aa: CASSTKDRGTYEQYF
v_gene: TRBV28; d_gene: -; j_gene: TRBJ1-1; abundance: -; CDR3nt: TGTGCCAGTTGGACCGGGACAAAAAACACTGAAGCTTTCTTT; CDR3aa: CASWTGTKNTEAFF
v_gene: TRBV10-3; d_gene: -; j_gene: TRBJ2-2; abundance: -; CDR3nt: TGTGCCATCAAGGCAGGATCCAACCTGAACACCGGGGAGCTGTTTTTT; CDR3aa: CAIKAGSNLNTGELFF
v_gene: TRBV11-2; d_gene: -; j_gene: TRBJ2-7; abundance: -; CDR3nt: TGTGCCAGCAGCTTCCCCGGGACACTCACCTACGAGCAGTACTTC; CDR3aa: CASSFPGTLTYEQYF
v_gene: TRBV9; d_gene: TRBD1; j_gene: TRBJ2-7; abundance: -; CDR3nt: TGTGCCAGCAGCGAGGGGACAGGGCACACCTACGAGCAGTACTTC; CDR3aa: CASSEGTGHTYEQYF
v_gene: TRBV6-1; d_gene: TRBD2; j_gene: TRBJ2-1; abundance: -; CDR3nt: TGTGCCAGCAGTGAACTAGCGGGAGGAAACAATGAGCAGTTCTTC; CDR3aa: CASSELAGGNNEQFF
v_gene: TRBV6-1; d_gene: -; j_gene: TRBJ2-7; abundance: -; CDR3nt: TGTGCCAGCAGTGAACAGGGCTACGAGCAGTACTTC; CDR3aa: CASSEQGYEQYF
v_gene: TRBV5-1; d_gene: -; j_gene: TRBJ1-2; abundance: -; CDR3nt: TGCGCCAGCAGCTTGGAGGCGGGCGGGAACCCATTTAACTATGGCTACACCTTC; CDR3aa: CASSLEAGGNPFNYGYTF
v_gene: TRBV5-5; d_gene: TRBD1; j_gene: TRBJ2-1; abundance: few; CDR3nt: TGTGCCAGCAGCTTTCCTCCGGGACAGTACAATGAGCAGTTCTTC; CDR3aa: CASSFPPGQYNEQFF
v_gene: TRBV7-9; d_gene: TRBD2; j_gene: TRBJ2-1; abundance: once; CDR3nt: TGTGCCAGCAGCTTAGAAATGGGACTAGCGGGGGCTTCCTACAATGAGCAGTTCTTC; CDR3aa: CASSLEMGLAGASYNEQFF
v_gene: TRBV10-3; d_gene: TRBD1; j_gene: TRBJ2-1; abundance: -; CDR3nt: TGTGCCATCAGTGAACTGGGACAGTTCCAGTTCTTC; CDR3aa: CAISELGQFQFF
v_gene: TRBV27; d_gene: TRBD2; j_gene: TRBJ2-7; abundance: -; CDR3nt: TGTGCCAGCAGTTTCGTTGGGGCTAGCGGTCCCTACGAGCAGTACTTC; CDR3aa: CASSFVGASGPYEQYF
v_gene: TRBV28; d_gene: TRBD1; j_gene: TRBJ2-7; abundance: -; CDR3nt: TGTGCCAGCAGTTTTTCCGGGACAGCGGAATACGAGCAGTACTTC; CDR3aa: CASSFSGTAEYEQYF
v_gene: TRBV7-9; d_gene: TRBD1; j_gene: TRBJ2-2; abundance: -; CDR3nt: TGTGCCAGCAGCTTAGGGGGACAGGGTAACACCGGGGAGCTGTTTTTT; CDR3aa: CASSLGGQGNTGELFF
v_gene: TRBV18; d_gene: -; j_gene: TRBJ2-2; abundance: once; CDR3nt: TGTGCCAGCTCACCTGGAGGGGCTCCGAACACCGGGGAGCTGTTTTTT; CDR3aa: CASSPGGAPNTGELFF
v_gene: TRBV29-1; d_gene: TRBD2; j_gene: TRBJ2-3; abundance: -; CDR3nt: TGCAGCGTTGTCGGCGGGAGGGGCACAGATACGCAGTATTTT; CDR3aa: CSVVGGRGTDTQYF
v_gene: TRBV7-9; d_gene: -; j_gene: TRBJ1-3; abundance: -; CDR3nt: TGTGCCAGCAGCCTCCCTAGCCCCCGGACAGTCTCTGGAAACACCATATATTTT; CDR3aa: CASSLPSPRTVSGNTIYF
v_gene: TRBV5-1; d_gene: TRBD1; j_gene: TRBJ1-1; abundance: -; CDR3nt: TGCGCCAGCAGCTTGGCAGGGGGATGGGACACTGAAGCTTTCTTT; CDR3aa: CASSLAGGWDTEAFF
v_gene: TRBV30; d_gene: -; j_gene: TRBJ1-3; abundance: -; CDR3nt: TGTGCCTGGAGTGGACAGCTAAGTGGAAACACCATATATTTT; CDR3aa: CAWSGQLSGNTIYF
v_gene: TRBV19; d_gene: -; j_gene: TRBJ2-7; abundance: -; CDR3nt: TGTGCCAGTACCCAAACTGGAGGGATCACCTACGAGCAGTACTTC; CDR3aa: CASTQTGGITYEQYF
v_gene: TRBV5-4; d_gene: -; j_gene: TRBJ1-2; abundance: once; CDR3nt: TGTGCCAGCAGCTTGAAGGTTGGCAGGGGTGGCTACACCTTC; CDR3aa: CASSLKVGRGGYTF
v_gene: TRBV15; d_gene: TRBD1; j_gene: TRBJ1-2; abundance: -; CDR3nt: TGTGCCACCAGCAGAGTAGGACAGGGTTATGGCTACACCTTC; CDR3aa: CATSRVGQGYGYTF
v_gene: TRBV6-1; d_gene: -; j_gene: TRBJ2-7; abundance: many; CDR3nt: TGTGCCAGCAGTGAAGACCTGACAGGCTCCTACGAGCAGTACTTC; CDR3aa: CASSEDLTGSYEQYF
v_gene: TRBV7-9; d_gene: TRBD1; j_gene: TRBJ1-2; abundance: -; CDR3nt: TGTGCCAGCAGCCCGGACAGGACCCTAGGGAGTGGCTACACCTTC; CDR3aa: CASSPDRTLGSGYTF
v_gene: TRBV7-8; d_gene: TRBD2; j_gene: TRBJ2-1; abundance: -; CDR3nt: TGTGCCAGCAGCTTAGGTGGCGGGAGAACCTACAATGAGCAGTTCTTC; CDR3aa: CASSLGGGRTYNEQFF
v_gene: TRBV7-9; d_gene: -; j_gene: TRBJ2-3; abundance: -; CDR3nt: TGTGCCAGCAGCCTATCTAGCACAGATACGCAGTATTTT; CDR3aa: CASSLSSTDTQYF
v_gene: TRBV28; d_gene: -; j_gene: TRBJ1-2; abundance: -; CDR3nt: TGTGCCAGCAGTCTACGCCAAAGGAGCGGCTACACCTTC; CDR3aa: CASSLRQRSGYTF
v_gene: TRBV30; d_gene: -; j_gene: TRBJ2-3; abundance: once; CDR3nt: TGTGCCTGGAGTCTCAGGGGAACAGATACGCAGTATTTT; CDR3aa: CAWSLRGTDTQYF
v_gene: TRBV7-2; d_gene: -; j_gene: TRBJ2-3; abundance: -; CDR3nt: TGTGCCAGCAGCGCACACACAGATACGCAGTATTTT; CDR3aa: CASSAHTDTQYF
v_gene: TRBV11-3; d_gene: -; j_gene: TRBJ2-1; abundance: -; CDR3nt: TGTGCCAGCAGCTTAGGGAGCTCCTACAATGAGCAGTTCTTC; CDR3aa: CASSLGSSYNEQFF
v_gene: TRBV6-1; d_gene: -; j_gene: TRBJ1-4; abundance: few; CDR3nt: TGTGCCAGCAGTGGCGCGGGTAACCGGGAAAAACTGTTTTTT; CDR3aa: CASSGAGNREKLFF
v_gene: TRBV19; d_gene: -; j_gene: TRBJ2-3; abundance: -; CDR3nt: TGTGCCAGTAGTGCCCTCCATAGAGCAGATACGCAGTATTTT; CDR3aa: CASSALHRADTQYF
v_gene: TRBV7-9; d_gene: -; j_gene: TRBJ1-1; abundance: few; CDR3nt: TGTGCCAGCAGCCCCCAGGGGATAGGAGCTTTCTTT; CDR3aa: CASSPQGIGAFF
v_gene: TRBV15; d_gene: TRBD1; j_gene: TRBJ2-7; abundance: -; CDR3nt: TGTGCCACCAGCAGAGATGGACAGGGGGCGCGTCTCGAGCAGTACTTC; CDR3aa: CATSRDGQGARLEQYF
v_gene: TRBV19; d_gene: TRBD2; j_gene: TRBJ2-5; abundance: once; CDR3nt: TGTGCCAGTAGGAACGGACTAGCGGGAGAGACCCAGTACTTC; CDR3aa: CASRNGLAGETQYF
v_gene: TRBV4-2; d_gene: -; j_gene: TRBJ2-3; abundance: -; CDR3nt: TGTGCCAGCAGCCAAAAACTAGGATCGGCAGATACGCAGTATTTT; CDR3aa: CASSQKLGSADTQYF
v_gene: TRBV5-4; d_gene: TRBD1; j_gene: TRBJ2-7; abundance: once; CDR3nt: TGTGCCAGCAGCGCCCGACAGGGACCCGACGAGCAGTACTTC; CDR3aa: CASSARQGPDEQYF
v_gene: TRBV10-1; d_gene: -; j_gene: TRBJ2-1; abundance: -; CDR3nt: TGCGCCAGCAGTGAGTCGACAGCAGGGGTCTCCTACAATGAGCAGTTCTTC; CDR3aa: CASSESTAGVSYNEQFF
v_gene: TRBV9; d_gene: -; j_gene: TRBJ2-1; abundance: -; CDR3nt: TGTGCCAGCAGCGCCTATGCTTCTAGCGACTCCTACAATGAGCAGTTCTTC; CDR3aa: CASSAYASSDSYNEQFF
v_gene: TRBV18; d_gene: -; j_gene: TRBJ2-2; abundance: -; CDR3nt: TGTGCCAGCTCACCGGACATATTCGGGGAGCTGTTTTTT; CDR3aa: CASSPDIFGELFF
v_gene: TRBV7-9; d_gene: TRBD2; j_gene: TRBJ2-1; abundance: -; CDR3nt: TGTGCCAGCAGCCCTGTTCTAGCGGGAGTTAATGAGCAGTTCTTC; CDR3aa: CASSPVLAGVNEQFF
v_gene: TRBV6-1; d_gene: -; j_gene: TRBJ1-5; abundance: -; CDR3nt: TGTGCCAGCAGAGAAGACCCGACAGTAAATCAGCCCCAGCATTTT; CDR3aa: CASREDPTVNQPQHF
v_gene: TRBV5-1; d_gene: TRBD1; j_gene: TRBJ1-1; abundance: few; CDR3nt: TGCGCCAGCACTTCCGGGACAGGGGTAGCTGAAGCTTTCTTT; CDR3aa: CASTSGTGVAEAFF
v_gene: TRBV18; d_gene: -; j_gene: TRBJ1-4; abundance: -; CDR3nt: TGTGCCAGCTCACCAATTCAGGGCGGGACTGAAAAACTGTTTTTT; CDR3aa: CASSPIQGGTEKLFF